Sequencing of this TCR beta chain was carried out in a study of blood T cells in healthy people across ages. V lost 4 bases to trimming and J lost 5 bases, with 26 bases between them. Germline CDR1 PRHDT, CDR2 FYEKMQ (reference sequence). CDR3 length: 18 amino acids. PCR was performed a second time for about 6 to 12 cycles using a sample-barcoded 5' primer and a J-beta primer mix. From the 5' RACE reads, TCRdb called clonotypes with MiXCR, one entry per CDR3 protein. This sample yields around 990,000 distinct CDR3 sequences, of which less than 25% are seen a single time; around 0.75% belongs to the top ten. Caucasian, healthy and from Russia, the donors were aged between roughly 6 and 95. The same data also contributed to another study, on T cells of mothers and their children. In that study: Pairs that are related and pairs that are unrelated have TCR recombination output shaped similarly by thymic selection.

V usage is TRBV13 and J usage is TRBJ2-5; tentative D call: TRBD2 (6 bases). The origin of this receptor is a girl aged 2 to 9 in good health. The specimen was blood. This chain's CDR3 is CASSSYGYRGGLVETQYF. The CDR3 nucleotides are TGTGCCAGCAGCTCTTATGGATATCGTGGGGGACTTGTGGAGACCCAGTACTTC.